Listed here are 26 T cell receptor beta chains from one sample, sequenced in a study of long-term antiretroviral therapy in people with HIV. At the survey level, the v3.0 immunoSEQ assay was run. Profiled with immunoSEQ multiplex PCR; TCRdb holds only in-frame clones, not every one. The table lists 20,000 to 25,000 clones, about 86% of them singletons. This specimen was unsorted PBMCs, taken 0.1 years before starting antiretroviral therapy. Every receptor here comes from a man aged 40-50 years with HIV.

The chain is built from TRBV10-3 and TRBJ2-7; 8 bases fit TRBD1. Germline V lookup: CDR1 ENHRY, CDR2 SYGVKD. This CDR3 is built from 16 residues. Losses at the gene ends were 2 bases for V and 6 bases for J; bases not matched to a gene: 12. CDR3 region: CAISEPGMAGTGEQYF. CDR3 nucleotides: TGTGCCATCAGTGAGCCTGGTATGGCAGGGACAGGCGAGCAGTACTTC.

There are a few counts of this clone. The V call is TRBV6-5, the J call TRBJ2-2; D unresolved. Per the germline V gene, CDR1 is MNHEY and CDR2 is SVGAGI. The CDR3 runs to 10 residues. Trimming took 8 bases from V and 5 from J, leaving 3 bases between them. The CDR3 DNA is TGTGCCAGCGGGACCGGGGAGCTGTTTTTT. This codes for CASGTGELFF.

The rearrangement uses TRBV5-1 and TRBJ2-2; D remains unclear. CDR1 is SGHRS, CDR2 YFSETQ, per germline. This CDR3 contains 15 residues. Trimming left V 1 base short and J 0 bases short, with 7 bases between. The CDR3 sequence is CASSLHGANTGELFF. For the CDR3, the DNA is TGCGCCAGCAGCTTGCACGGAGCGAACACCGGGGAGCTGTTTTTT.

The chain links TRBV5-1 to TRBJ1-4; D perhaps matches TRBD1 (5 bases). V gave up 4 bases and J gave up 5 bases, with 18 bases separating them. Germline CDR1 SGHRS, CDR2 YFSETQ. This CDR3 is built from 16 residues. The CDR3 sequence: CASSGGSGTTNEKLFF. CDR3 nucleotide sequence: TGCGCCAGCAGCGGGGGGTCCGGGACGACAAATGAAAAACTGTTTTTT.

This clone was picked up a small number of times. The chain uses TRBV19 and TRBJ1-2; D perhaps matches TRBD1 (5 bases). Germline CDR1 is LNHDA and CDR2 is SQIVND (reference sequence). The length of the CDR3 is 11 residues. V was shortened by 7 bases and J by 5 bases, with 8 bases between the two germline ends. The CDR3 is CASKGEYGYTF. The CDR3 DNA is TGTGCCAGTAAAGGGGAATATGGCTACACCTTC. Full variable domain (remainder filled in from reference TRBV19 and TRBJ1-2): DGGITQSPKYLFRKEGQNVTLSCEQNLNHDAMYWYRQDPGQGLRLIYYSQIVNDFQKGDIAEGYSVSREKKESFPLTVTSAQKNPTAFYLCASKGEYGYTFGSGTRLTVV.

The CDR3 DNA follows: TGTGCCAGTGGGGGGGCAGAACAAGAGACCCAGTACTTC. Translating gives CASGGAEQETQYF. J is TRBJ2-5 and V is TRBV2; a weak D match, TRBD2 (7 bases). Germline CDR1 reads SNHLY; CDR2 reads FYNNEI. The CDR3 runs 13 residues. V lost 9 bases and J lost 2, with 13 bases in between.

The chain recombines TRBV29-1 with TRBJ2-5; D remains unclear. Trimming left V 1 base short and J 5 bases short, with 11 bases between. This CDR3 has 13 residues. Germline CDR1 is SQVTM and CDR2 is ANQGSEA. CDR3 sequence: CSVEGSSGETQYF. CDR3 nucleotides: TGCAGCGTTGAAGGATCCTCCGGGGAGACCCAGTACTTC. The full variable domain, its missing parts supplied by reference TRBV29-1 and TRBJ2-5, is SAVISQKPSRDICQRGTSLTIQCQVDSQVTMMFWYRQQPGQSLTLIATANQGSEATYESGFVIDKFPISRPNLTFSTLTVSNMSPEDSSIYLCSVEGSSGETQYFGPGTRLLVL.

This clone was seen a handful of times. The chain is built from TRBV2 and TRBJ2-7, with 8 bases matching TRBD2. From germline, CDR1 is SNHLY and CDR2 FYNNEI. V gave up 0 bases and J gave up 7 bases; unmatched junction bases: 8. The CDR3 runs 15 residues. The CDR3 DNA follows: TGTGCCAGCAGTGAAGCAGCGGGGGACCCGAGGGAGCAGTACTTC. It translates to CASSEAAGDPREQYF.

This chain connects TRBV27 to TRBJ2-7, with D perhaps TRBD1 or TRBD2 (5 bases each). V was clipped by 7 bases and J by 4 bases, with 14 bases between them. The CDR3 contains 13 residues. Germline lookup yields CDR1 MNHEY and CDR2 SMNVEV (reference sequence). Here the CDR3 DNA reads TGTGCCAGCAAGACGGGGCTCTCATACGAGCAGTACTTC. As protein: CASKTGLSYEQYF.

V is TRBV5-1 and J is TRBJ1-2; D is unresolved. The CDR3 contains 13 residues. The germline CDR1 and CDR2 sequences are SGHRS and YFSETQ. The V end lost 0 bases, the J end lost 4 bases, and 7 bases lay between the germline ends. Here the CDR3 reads CASSLEQFYGYTF. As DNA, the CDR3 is TGCGCCAGCAGCTTGGAACAGTTCTATGGCTACACCTTC.

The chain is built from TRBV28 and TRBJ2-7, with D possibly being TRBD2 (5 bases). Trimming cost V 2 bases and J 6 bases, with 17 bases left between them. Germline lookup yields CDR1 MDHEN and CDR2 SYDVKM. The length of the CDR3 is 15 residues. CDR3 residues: CASSLGLTRVGEQYF. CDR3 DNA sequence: TGTGCCAGCAGTTTAGGCCTTACTAGAGTGGGCGAGCAGTACTTC.

DNA for the CDR3: TGTGCCAGCAGCAACCCAACAGGGGGCTTTTCACCCCTCCACTTT. Translation gives CASSNPTGGFSPLHF. This rearrangement joins TRBV7-2 to TRBJ1-6; 9 bases map to TRBD1. CDR3 size: 15 residues. Germline CDR1 reads SGHTA; CDR2 reads FQGNSA. Trimming took 5 bases from V and 9 from J; bases not matched to a gene: 8.

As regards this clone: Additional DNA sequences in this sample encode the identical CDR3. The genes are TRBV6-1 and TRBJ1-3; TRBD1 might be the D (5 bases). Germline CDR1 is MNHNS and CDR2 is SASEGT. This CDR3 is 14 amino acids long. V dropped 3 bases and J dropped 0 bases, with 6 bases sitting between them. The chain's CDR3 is CASSDGASGNTIYF. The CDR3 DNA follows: TGTGCCAGCAGTGATGGGGCCTCTGGAAACACCATATATTTT.

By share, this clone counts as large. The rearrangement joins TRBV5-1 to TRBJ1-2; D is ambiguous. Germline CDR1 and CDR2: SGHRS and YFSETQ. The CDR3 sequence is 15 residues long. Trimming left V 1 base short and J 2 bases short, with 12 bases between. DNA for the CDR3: TGCGCCAGCAGCTTGAATCTTTCCCCGAACTATGGCTACACCTTC. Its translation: CASSLNLSPNYGYTF.

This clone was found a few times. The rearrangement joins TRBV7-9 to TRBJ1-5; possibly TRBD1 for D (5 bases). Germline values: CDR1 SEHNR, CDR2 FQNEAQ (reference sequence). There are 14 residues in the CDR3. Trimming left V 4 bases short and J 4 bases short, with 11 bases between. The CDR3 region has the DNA TGTGCCAGCAGCTCCCGGGGGGTTAATCAGCCCCAGCATTTT. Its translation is CASSSRGVNQPQHF.

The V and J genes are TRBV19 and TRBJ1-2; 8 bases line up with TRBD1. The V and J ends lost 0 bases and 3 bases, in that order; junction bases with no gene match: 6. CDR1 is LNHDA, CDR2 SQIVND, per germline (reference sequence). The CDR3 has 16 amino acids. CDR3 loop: CASSIERQGQDYGYTF. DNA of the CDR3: TGTGCCAGTAGTATAGAACGACAGGGGCAAGACTATGGCTACACCTTC.

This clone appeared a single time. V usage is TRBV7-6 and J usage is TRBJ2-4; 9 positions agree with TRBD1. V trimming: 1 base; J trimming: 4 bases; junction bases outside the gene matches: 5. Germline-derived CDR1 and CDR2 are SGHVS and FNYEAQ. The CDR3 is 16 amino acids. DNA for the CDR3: TGTGCCAGCAGCTTAGTTGCCGGGACAGGGAAAAACATTCAGTACTTC. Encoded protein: CASSLVAGTGKNIQYF.

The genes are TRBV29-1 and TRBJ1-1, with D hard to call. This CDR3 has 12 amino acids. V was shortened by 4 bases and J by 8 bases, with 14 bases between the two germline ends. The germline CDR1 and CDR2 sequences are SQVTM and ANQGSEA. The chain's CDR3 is CSVGGLGGEAFF. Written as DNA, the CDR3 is TGCAGCGTTGGAGGTCTGGGTGGAGAAGCTTTCTTT. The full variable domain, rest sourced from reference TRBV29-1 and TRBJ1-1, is SAVISQKPSRDICQRGTSLTIQCQVDSQVTMMFWYRQQPGQSLTLIATANQGSEATYESGFVIDKFPISRPNLTFSTLTVSNMSPEDSSIYLCSVGGLGGEAFFGQGTRLTVV.

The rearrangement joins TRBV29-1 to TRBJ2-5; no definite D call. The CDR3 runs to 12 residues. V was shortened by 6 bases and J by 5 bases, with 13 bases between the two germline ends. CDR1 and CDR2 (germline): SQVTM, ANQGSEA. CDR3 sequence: CSVTDGDETQYF. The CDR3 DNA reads TGCAGCGTAACGGACGGAGACGAGACCCAGTACTTC. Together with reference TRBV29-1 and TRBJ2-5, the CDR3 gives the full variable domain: SAVISQKPSRDICQRGTSLTIQCQVDSQVTMMFWYRQQPGQSLTLIATANQGSEATYESGFVIDKFPISRPNLTFSTLTVSNMSPEDSSIYLCSVTDGDETQYFGPGTRLLVL.

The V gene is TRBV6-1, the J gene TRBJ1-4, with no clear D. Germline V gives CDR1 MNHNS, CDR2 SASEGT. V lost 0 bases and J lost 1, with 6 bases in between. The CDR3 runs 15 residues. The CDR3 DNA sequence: TGTGCCAGCAGTGAAGCGTCGGGAACTAATGAAAAACTGTTTTTT. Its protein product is CASSEASGTNEKLFF.

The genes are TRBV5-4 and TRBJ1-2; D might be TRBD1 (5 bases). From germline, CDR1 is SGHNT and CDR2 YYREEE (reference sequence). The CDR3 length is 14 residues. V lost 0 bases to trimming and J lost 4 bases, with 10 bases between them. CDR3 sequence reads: CASSLGRAFYGYTF. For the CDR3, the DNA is TGTGCCAGCAGCTTGGGCAGGGCGTTCTATGGCTACACCTTC.

CDR3 loop: CASSQGQGRGTEAFF. The CDR3 DNA sequence: TGCGCCAGCAGCCAGGGACAGGGGCGAGGCACTGAAGCTTTCTTT. The chain links TRBV5-1 to TRBJ1-1, with 10 positions matching TRBD1. The CDR3 consists of 15 residues. Unmatched junction bases numbered 7, after V lost 4 bases and J lost 4 bases. Germline lookup yields CDR1 SGHRS and CDR2 YFSETQ.

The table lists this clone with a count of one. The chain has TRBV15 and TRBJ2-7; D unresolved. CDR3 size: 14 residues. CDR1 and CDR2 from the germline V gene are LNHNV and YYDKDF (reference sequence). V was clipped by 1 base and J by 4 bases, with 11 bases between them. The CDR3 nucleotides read TGTGCCACCAGCAGAGGAACTAATGAGTACGAGCAGTACTTC. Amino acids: CATSRGTNEYEQYF.

CDR3 in DNA: TGTGCCAGCAGCTTAGCGAAGGGGAGAGGAGCTTTCTTT. Protein: CASSLAKGRGAFF. This chain uses TRBV7-6 with TRBJ1-1, with a tentative D call TRBD1 (5 bases). Trimming shortened V by 0 bases and J by 10 bases, and 12 bases separated the two germline ends. Germline V gene lookup returns CDR1 SGHVS and CDR2 FNYEAQ. This CDR3 has 13 residues.

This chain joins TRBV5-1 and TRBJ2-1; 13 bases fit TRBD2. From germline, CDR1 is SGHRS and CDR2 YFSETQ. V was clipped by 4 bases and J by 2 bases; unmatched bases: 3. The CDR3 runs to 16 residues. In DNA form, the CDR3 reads TGCGCCAGCAGCCCGGGACTAGCGGGACCCTACAATGAGCAGTTCTTC. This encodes CASSPGLAGPYNEQFF.

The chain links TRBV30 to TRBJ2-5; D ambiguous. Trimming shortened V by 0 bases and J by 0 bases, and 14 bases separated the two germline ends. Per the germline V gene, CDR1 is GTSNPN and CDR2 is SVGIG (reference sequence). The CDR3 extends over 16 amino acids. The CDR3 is CAWSVSYLSDQETQYF. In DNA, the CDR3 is TGTGCCTGGAGTGTCTCTTACTTGTCCGACCAAGAGACCCAGTACTTC.